This T cell receptor (beta chain) was captured in a study of control samples from healthy donors and cancer patients. The assay was immunoSEQ multiplex PCR, and TCRdb's table has in-frame clones only and misses some. Among 70,000 or so clones listed, approximately 80% were seen once. Trimming stripped 6 bases from V and 4 bases from J, with 6 bases between. The CDR3 runs to 10 residues. The V gene's germline CDR1 is DFQATT and CDR2 SNEGSKA (reference sequence). The TCR originated in a woman aged 45-65 years with lung cancer. Sample: PBMCs. The rearrangement uses TRBV20-1 and TRBJ1-1; D not certain. CDR3 bases: TGCAGTGCAGAGGGCACTGAAGCTTTCTTT. Translated: CSAEGTEAFF.